These T cell receptor beta chains were read from a single sample in a study of T-cell reconstitution after alpha-beta-depleted transplantation in children. TCRdb fed the PCR reads into MiXCR, producing one record per CDR3 protein. The data contain 400,000 to 500,000 distinct CDR3 sequences, approximately 11% of them seen just once; the ten biggest clones take up nearly 5.5%. The sequenced sample was PBMCs from the stem cell graft donor, obtained from the stem cell graft. Every receptor here comes from a human donor who donated a stem cell graft to a child with acute myeloid leukemia. Both conserved end residues are part of each CDR3. The order of the fields is D gene, J gene, V gene, clone size, CDR3 DNA, CDR3 protein. The D gene is left open where the match is weak. Size is omitted from some rows. Given values are once, few, many or a class for expanded clones.

>-|TRBJ2-4|TRBV21-1|-
TGTGCCAGCAGCCCAAAGGGTGGGGGGAGGATAGCCAAAAACAGTCAGTACTTC
CASSPKGGGRIAKNSQYF
>TRBD1|TRBJ1-1|TRBV5-1|-
TGCGCCAGCAGCTTGTCCATGACAGGGACTGAAGCTTTCTTT
CASSLSMTGTEAFF
>-|TRBJ2-2|TRBV12-3/TRBV12-4|-
TGTGCCAGCAGTTTAGCAGGCCTCACCGGGGAGCTGTTTTTT
CASSLAGLTGELFF
>-|TRBJ2-3|TRBV29-1|many
TGCAGCGTTGGCGGGGGCAAGGGCACAGATACGCAGTATTTT
CSVGGGKGTDTQYF
>-|TRBJ2-1|TRBV4-2|many
TGTGCCAGCAGCCAAGATCCCGGGGGGCCCTACAATGAGCAGTTCTTC
CASSQDPGGPYNEQFF
>TRBD2|TRBJ2-3|TRBV4-1|few
TGCGCCAGCACCCTAGGGACTAGCGGGGGGAATACGCAGTATTTT
CASTLGTSGGNTQYF
>-|TRBJ2-5|TRBV20-1|-
TGCAGTGCTGCTCCAAGGTACCAAGAGACCCAGTACTTC
CSAAPRYQETQYF
>-|TRBJ1-1|TRBV18|few
TGTGCCAGCTCACCAATCAAGGCAAGCTCGAACACTGAAGCTTTCTTT
CASSPIKASSNTEAFF
>-|TRBJ1-1|TRBV29-1|many
TGCAGCGTTGTGATGGGATGGAAGACTGAAGCTTTCTTT
CSVVMGWKTEAFF
>TRBD2|TRBJ2-1|TRBV20-1|-
TGCAGTGCTAATCTAGCGGGGAACACCCGGGGGCAGTTCTTC
CSANLAGNTRGQFF
>TRBD2|TRBJ2-3|TRBV29-1|many
TGCAGCGCGGGAGGCACGTCGCAGTATTTT
CSAGGTSQYF
>TRBD2|TRBJ2-2|TRBV6-1|few
TGTGCCGCCGGCCGCGGGGGAAGCGGGGAGCTGTTTTTT
CAAGRGGSGELFF
>-|TRBJ2-1|TRBV12-3/TRBV12-4|few
TGTGCCAGCAGTTCTTTAGTAGGCGAGCAGTTCTTC
CASSSLVGEQFF
>TRBD1|TRBJ2-1|TRBV27|-
TGTGCCAGCAGCACCGGGACAGGGGGAGGCAATGAGCAGTTCTTC
CASSTGTGGGNEQFF
>-|TRBJ2-2|TRBV2|-
TGTGCCAGCCTTGCCAGAGCGGGCGGGGAGCTGTTTTTT
CASLARAGGELFF
>TRBD2|TRBJ2-3|TRBV20-1|few
TGCAGTGCTAGCGGTAGCGGGAGGGCCCCAGATACGCAGTATTTT
CSASGSGRAPDTQYF
>-|TRBJ1-2|TRBV29-1|-
TGCAGCGTTGAAGATCCGGGGGCAAGGGATGGCTACACCTTC
CSVEDPGARDGYTF
>-|TRBJ2-5|TRBV5-1|many
TGCGCCAGCAGCAATCCCGGGACTCAAGAGACCCAGTACTTC
CASSNPGTQETQYF
>TRBD1|TRBJ1-1|TRBV29-1|few
TGCAGCGTTGAGGGACAGGGGGTTTCCAACACTGAAGCTTTCTTT
CSVEGQGVSNTEAFF
>TRBD1|TRBJ1-2|TRBV5-1|few
TGCGCCAGCAGCTTACGGACAGGGAGCGACTATGGCTACACCTTC
CASSLRTGSDYGYTF
>-|TRBJ2-1|TRBV20-1|many
TGCAGTGCTCCGCCCGACTCCCAAGCGTACAATGAGCAGTTCTTC
CSAPPDSQAYNEQFF
>-|TRBJ2-2|TRBV30|few
TGTGCCTGGAATCTCTCGCCCACGAACACCGGGGAGCTGTTTTTT
CAWNLSPTNTGELFF
>-|TRBJ1-1|TRBV6-5|-
TGTGCCAGCAGACCACCGGAAAGTTTAGGGTGGACTGAAGCTTTCTTT
CASRPPESLGWTEAFF
>TRBD2|TRBJ2-2|TRBV10-3|-
TGTGCCATCAGTGAGTCGGGGGGGAGCACCGGGGAGCTGTTTTTT
CAISESGGSTGELFF
>-|TRBJ2-2|TRBV29-1|-
TGCAGCGTTGCCGGGACAATAAACACCGGGGAGCTGTTTTTT
CSVAGTINTGELFF
>-|TRBJ2-5|TRBV7-2|few
TGTGCCAGCAGCTTAAATGGGGGAGAGACCCAGTACTTC
CASSLNGGETQYF